This T cell receptor beta chain stems from a study of shared clonotypes between healthy human individuals. Study background: With ages of 18 to 49, the donors were two women and a few men. Every donor yielded three CD4 naive, three CD4 memory, two CD8 naive and one CD8 memory plate. Overall study findings and caveats: Rarefaction curves obtained for sorted subsets showed sequencing incomplete despite large depth.

A single count supports this clone. Its antigen is not known. Germline assignment: CDR1 SGDLS and CDR2 YYNGEE. The CDR3 is 13 residues long. Trimming cost V 3 bases and J 8 bases; bases outside gene matches: 4. Evenly divided among several immunoSEQ plates was the genomic DNA of each subset. Assay used: immunoSEQ multiplex PCR; TCRdb lists only in-frame clones, some missing. Here the sample spans some 1,600,000 clones, approximately 98% being singletons. The TCR originated in a man under 40 in good health. The rearrangement joins TRBV9 to TRBJ1-1; 10 bases align to TRBD1. Sequencing was carried out using naive CD4+ T cells sorted from blood. Noted subset: CD45RA+ positively selected. The CDR3 DNA is TGTGCCAGCAGCGCCCGACAGGGGGCGGAAGCTTTCTTT. As protein: CASSARQGAEAFF. Using reference TRBV9 and TRBJ1-1 for the parts outside the CDR3, the full variable domain is DSGVTQTPKHLITATGQRVTLRCSPRSGDLSVYWYQQSLDQGLQFLIQYYNGEERAKGNILERFSAQQFPDLHSELNLSSLELGDSALYFCASSARQGAEAFFGQGTRLTVV.